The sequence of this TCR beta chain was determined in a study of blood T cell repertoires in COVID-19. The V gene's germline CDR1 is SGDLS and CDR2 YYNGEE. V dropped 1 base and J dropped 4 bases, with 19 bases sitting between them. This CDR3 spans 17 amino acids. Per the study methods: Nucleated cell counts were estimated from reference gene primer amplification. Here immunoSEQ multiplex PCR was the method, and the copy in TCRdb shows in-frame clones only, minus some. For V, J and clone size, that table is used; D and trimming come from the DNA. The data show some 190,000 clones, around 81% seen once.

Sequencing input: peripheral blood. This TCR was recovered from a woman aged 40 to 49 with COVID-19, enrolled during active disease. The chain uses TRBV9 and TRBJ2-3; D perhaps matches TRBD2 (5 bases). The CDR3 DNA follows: TGTGCCAGCAGCGTAATGACGGGGAACCCCCCCGCAGATACGCAGTATTTT. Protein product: CASSVMTGNPPADTQYF.